These 21 T cell receptor beta chains originate from one sample sequenced in a study of graft-versus-host responses after intestinal transplantation. Their cognate antigens are unknown. Clones were read by immunoSEQ multiplex PCR, and TCRdb kept only the in-frame ones, dropping some. Among about 93,000 clones listed, 80% to 85% were seen once. The sequencing used unstimulated CD4+ T cells sorted from spleen or lymph node cells, collected before intestinal transplant. These receptors all come from a human donor who received an intestinal transplant.

The chain is built from TRBV5-1 and TRBJ2-3, with TRBD2 matching over 14 bases. CDR1 is SGHRS, CDR2 YFSETQ, per germline. V shed 3 bases and J 2 bases; nucleotides not matched to a gene: 2. CDR3 length equals 16 residues. In DNA form, the CDR3 reads TGCGCCAGCAGCTCGGGACTAGCGGGGGCCACAGATACGCAGTATTTT. It encodes CASSSGLAGATDTQYF.

V gene TRBV6-7 combines with J gene TRBJ2-1; tentatively, D is TRBD1 (5 bases). TRBV6-7 is marked as an open reading frame, function uncertain. The CDR3 consists of 17 residues. Trimming took off 0 bases at V and 8 bases at J, with 20 bases between the two ends. CDR3 protein: CASSYSTGRAGSYEQFF. For the CDR3, the DNA is TGTGCCAGCAGTTACTCGACTGGAAGGGCAGGGTCGTATGAGCAGTTCTTC.

This clone occurred a few times. CDR3 in DNA: TGTGCCAGCTCACAGAGCTCGGGTGTCACAGATACGCAGTATTTT. It yields the protein CASSQSSGVTDTQYF. V gene TRBV18 combines with J gene TRBJ2-3; no clear D gene. V lost 4 bases and J 2 bases, leaving 13 bases between the germline ends. The CDR3 length is 15 residues. CDR1 KGHSH and CDR2 LQKENI come from the germline V gene.

The chain uses TRBV11-2 and TRBJ2-5; perhaps TRBD2 as D (5 bases). V lost 5 bases and J lost 1, with 14 bases in between. Germline V gene lookup returns CDR1 SGHAT and CDR2 FQNNGV. There are 15 residues in the CDR3. CDR3 loop: CASSPGGSPQETQYF. The CDR3 bases are TGTGCCAGCAGCCCTGGAGGATCCCCCCAAGAGACCCAGTACTTC. The entire variable domain, with the rest obtained from reference TRBV11-2 and TRBJ2-5, is as follows: EAGVAQSPRYKIIEKRQSVAFWCNPISGHATLYWYQQILGQGPKLLIQFQNNGVVDDSQLPKDRFSAERLKGVDSTLKIQPAKLEDSAVYLCASSPGGSPQETQYFGPGTRLLVL.

Of note for this clone: Other DNA sequences in the sample encode the same CDR3. J is TRBJ2-7 and V is TRBV5-1; perhaps TRBD2 as D (5 bases). The germline gives CDR1 SGHRS, CDR2 YFSETQ. Trimming left V 5 bases short and J 0 bases short, with 6 bases between. The CDR3 is 12 amino acids. The CDR3 spells CASRRDSYEQYF. In nucleotides, the CDR3 is TGCGCCAGCAGGAGGGACTCCTACGAGCAGTACTTC. The whole variable domain, remainder taken from reference TRBV5-1 and TRBJ2-7, is KAGVTQTPRYLIKTRGQQVTLSCSPISGHRSVSWYQQTPGQGLQFLFEYFSETQRNKGNFPGRFSGRQFSNSRSEMNVSTLELGDSALYLCASRRDSYEQYFGPGTRLTVT.

The V call is TRBV7-8, the J call TRBJ2-5; perhaps TRBD2 as D (6 bases). This CDR3 comprises 16 residues. V lost 6 bases to trimming and J lost 2 bases, with 19 bases between them. Germline V gene sequence: CDR1 SGHVS, CDR2 FQNEAQ. The CDR3, as DNA: TGTGCCAGCAGGCGGCTAGGTGGCGGGGAGCAAGAGACCCAGTACTTC. Amino acid sequence: CASRRLGGGEQETQYF. The full variable domain, rest sourced from reference TRBV7-8 and TRBJ2-5, is GAGVSQSPRYKVAKRGQDVALRCDPISGHVSLFWYQQALGQGPEFLTYFQNEAQLDKSGLPSDRFFAERPEGSVSTLKIQRTQQEDSAVYLCASRRLGGGEQETQYFGPGTRLLVL.

The rearrangement joins TRBV7-2 to TRBJ2-5; D perhaps matches TRBD1 (5 bases). Trimming removed 2 bases from V and 4 bases from J, with 5 bases in between. Per germline, CDR1 SGHTA and CDR2 FQGNSA. This CDR3 is 12 amino acids long. As DNA, the CDR3 is TGTGCCAGCAGCTTACAGGGAGAGACCCAGTACTTC. Protein: CASSLQGETQYF.

This clone was detected a few times. The chain recombines TRBV29-1 with TRBJ1-1, with 8 bases matching TRBD1. J lost 5 bases, V lost 6 bases, and 8 bases had no gene match. Germline CDR1 SQVTM, CDR2 ANQGSEA. The CDR3 runs 13 residues. The CDR3 DNA reads TGCAGCGTAAAACAGGGGGTGGGGACTGAAGCTTTCTTT. Translation: CSVKQGVGTEAFF.

V usage is TRBV28 and J usage is TRBJ2-7, with TRBD1 identical over 9 bases. Germline lookup yields CDR1 MDHEN and CDR2 SYDVKM. The CDR3 has 14 residues. The trim removed 5 bases at V and 8 bases at J, leaving 10 bases unmatched. The CDR3 bases are TGTGCCAGCAGTACACAGGGGGCCGGGGGCAAGCAGTACTTC. The encoded protein is CASSTQGAGGKQYF.

The CDR3 DNA reads TGTGCCAGCAGCTTAGGGGACACCCTCAATGAGCAGTTCTTC. Its translation: CASSLGDTLNEQFF. This sequence joins TRBV11-2 and TRBJ2-1, with a tentative D call TRBD1 (6 bases). The CDR3 length is 14 residues. Germline values: CDR1 SGHAT, CDR2 FQNNGV. The V and J ends lost 1 base and 6 bases respectively, with 10 bases between them.

The rearrangement joins TRBV5-6 to TRBJ2-1; TRBD1 aligns across 8 bases. The V and J ends lost 4 bases and 13 bases, in that order; junction bases with no gene match: 13. The CDR3 has 14 amino acids. Germline lookup yields CDR1 SGHDT and CDR2 YYEEEE. The CDR3 DNA reads as TGTGCCAGCAGCAGACGGACAGGGACGGCACCTCAGTTCTTC. This sequence encodes CASSRRTGTAPQFF.

V gene TRBV5-4 combines with J gene TRBJ2-5, with TRBD1 identical over 9 bases. J gave up 0 bases and V 4 bases, and 10 bases lay outside the gene matches. This CDR3 has 17 amino acids. Germline loops: CDR1 SGHNT, CDR2 YYREEE (reference sequence). CDR3 DNA: TGTGCCAGCAGCAGATACCGGGACAGGGTATACCAAGAGACCCAGTACTTC. It is translated as CASSRYRDRVYQETQYF.

The CDR3 reads CASSAYRGGINEQFF. DNA for the CDR3: TGTGCCAGCAGCGCATACAGGGGGGGCATTAATGAGCAGTTCTTC. The genes are TRBV9 and TRBJ2-1; the D gene is possibly TRBD1 (8 bases). The CDR3 sequence is 15 residues long. The V end was cut by 3 bases, the J end by 7 bases, with 17 bases between. Germline-derived CDR1 and CDR2 are SGDLS and YYNGEE.

The genes are TRBV6-6 and TRBJ2-1; the D gene is possibly TRBD2 (5 bases). The CDR3 length is 16 residues. V gave up 0 bases and J gave up 2 bases, with 11 bases separating them. Germline V gene lookup returns CDR1 MNHNY and CDR2 SVGAGI (reference sequence). CDR3: CASSYSEALAYNEQFF. DNA of the CDR3: TGTGCCAGCAGTTACTCGGAGGCGTTAGCCTACAATGAGCAGTTCTTC.

This clone was observed once. The chain employs TRBV11-2 and TRBJ2-7; 7 nucleotides align to TRBD1. The germline V gene has CDR1 SGHAT and CDR2 FQNNGV. There are 13 residues in the CDR3. Trimming removed 4 bases from V and 2 bases from J; junction bases left unmatched: 2. CDR3 sequence (DNA): TGTGCCAGCAGCTACACAGGGGCCTACGAGCAGTACTTC. Amino acids: CASSYTGAYEQYF.

This clone is a singleton in its sample. The gene calls are TRBV4-1 and TRBJ1-1, with a tentative D call TRBD1 (6 bases). Germline CDR1 reads MGHRA; CDR2 reads YSYEKL. The V and J ends lost 4 bases and 4 bases respectively, with 16 bases between them. The CDR3 contains 15 residues. This CDR3 reads CASSPGGYVGTEAFF. The CDR3 DNA sequence: TGCGCCAGCAGCCCGGGGGGCTACGTGGGCACTGAAGCTTTCTTT.

The CDR3, as DNA: TGTGCCAGCAGTGTTTGGGCAGGCAGGGAGACCCAGTACTTC. Its protein is CASSVWAGRETQYF. V is TRBV2 and J is TRBJ2-5; D is uncertain. V lost 4 bases and J 5 bases, leaving 14 bases between the germline ends. The CDR3 has 14 residues. Germline CDR1 and CDR2: SNHLY and FYNNEI.

The chain is built from TRBV5-1 and TRBJ2-5; 15 nucleotides agree with TRBD2. Looked up from germline, CDR1 is SGHRS and CDR2 is YFSETQ. Germline trimming cut 4 bases from V and 5 bases from J; bases unmatched to any gene: 6. CDR3 length equals 16 residues. This CDR3 is CASSKGTSGGPETQYF. CDR3 nucleotides: TGCGCCAGCAGCAAAGGGACTAGCGGGGGGCCGGAGACCCAGTACTTC.

For the CDR3, the DNA is TGTGCCAGCAGCTTAGCCGGGGGCTACGAGCAGTACTTC. The encoded protein is CASSLAGGYEQYF. This rearrangement joins TRBV7-6 to TRBJ2-7, with D perhaps matching TRBD2 (6 bases). V lost 0 bases, J lost 3 bases, and 6 bases lay in between. The CDR3 is 13 residues long. CDR1 SGHVS and CDR2 FNYEAQ come from the germline V gene.

The chain joins TRBV5-4 to TRBJ1-1, with a tentative D call TRBD1 (5 bases). This CDR3 region has 15 residues. CDR1 is SGHNT, CDR2 YYREEE, per germline (reference sequence). V dropped 4 bases and J dropped 5 bases, with 18 bases sitting between them. The CDR3 protein is CASSPRTGGGTEAFF. The CDR3 DNA is TGTGCCAGCAGCCCACGGACGGGGGGGGGAACTGAAGCTTTCTTT.

The chain couples TRBV7-2 to TRBJ2-5; 7 positions match TRBD2. The tail of the sequence fits TRBJ2-7 better, so the J call may be wrong. The CDR3 extends over 14 amino acids. Germline CDR1 reads SGHTA; CDR2 reads FQGNSA. The chain's CDR3 is CASSWRGGSYEQYF. The CDR3 DNA sequence: TGTGCCAGCAGCTGGCGCGGGGGCTCCTACGAGCAGTACTTC.